These T cell receptor beta chains were read from a single sample in a study of Ad26.COV2.S vaccination and SARS-CoV-2 variants. Repertoires were generated with immunoSEQ multiplex PCR, while TCRdb's copy carries only in-frame clones and drops some. Of about 440,000 clones listed, around 91% are singletons. This specimen consisted of peripheral blood, obtained in a trial of Ad26.COV2.S vaccine versus placebo. The receptors shown here come from a person between 18 and 65 years old who received the Ad26.COV2.S COVID-19 vaccine or a placebo. CDR3s include the opening cysteine and the closing phenylalanine or tryptophan. The D gene is left open where the match is weak. A row's size may be missing; if present it is once, few, many or a size class.

j_gene: TRBJ1-1; v_gene: TRBV27; abundance: .; d_gene: .; CDR3nt: TGTGCCAGCAGTTTATCGAAGGTGAACACTGAAGCTTTCTTT; CDR3aa: CASSLSKVNTEAFF
j_gene: TRBJ1-2; v_gene: TRBV9; abundance: .; d_gene: .; CDR3nt: TGTGCCAGCAGCGTAGATCCGGATAACTATGGCTACACCTTC; CDR3aa: CASSVDPDNYGYTF
j_gene: TRBJ2-1; v_gene: TRBV28; abundance: .; d_gene: .; CDR3nt: TGTGCCAGCAGTTTAATAGACATTAGCTCCTACAATGAGCAGTTCTTC; CDR3aa: CASSLIDISSYNEQFF
j_gene: TRBJ2-1; v_gene: TRBV5-4; abundance: .; d_gene: TRBD2; CDR3nt: TGTGCCAGCAGCTTGGCCGGGAGGGGATACAATGAGCAGTTCTTC; CDR3aa: CASSLAGRGYNEQFF
j_gene: TRBJ2-2; v_gene: TRBV7-8; abundance: once; d_gene: .; CDR3nt: TGTGCCAGCAATCCCGGGAGTGGAACCGGGGAGCTGTTTTTT; CDR3aa: CASNPGSGTGELFF
j_gene: TRBJ2-4; v_gene: TRBV2; abundance: .; d_gene: .; CDR3nt: TGTGCCAGCAATGGGGGCGCGGATGCCAAAAACATTCAGTACTTC; CDR3aa: CASNGGADAKNIQYF
j_gene: TRBJ1-1; v_gene: TRBV28; abundance: .; d_gene: TRBD1; CDR3nt: TGTGCCAGCAGTTCCCAGACAGGGATGAACACTGAAGCTTTCTTT; CDR3aa: CASSSQTGMNTEAFF
j_gene: TRBJ2-1; v_gene: TRBV13; abundance: .; d_gene: TRBD1; CDR3nt: TGTGCCAGCAGCACCCGGGACAGGGCTTCGAATGAGCAGTTCTTC; CDR3aa: CASSTRDRASNEQFF
j_gene: TRBJ1-1; v_gene: TRBV5-1; abundance: .; d_gene: .; CDR3nt: TGCGCCAGCAGGGATGGACAGTTGAACACTGAAGCTTTCTTT; CDR3aa: CASRDGQLNTEAFF
j_gene: TRBJ1-5; v_gene: TRBV3-1/TRBV3-2; abundance: .; d_gene: .; CDR3nt: TGTGCCAGCAGCCAAGATTCGGGGGCCAATCAGCCCCAGCATTTT; CDR3aa: CASSQDSGANQPQHF
j_gene: TRBJ2-1; v_gene: TRBV7-9; abundance: .; d_gene: TRBD2; CDR3nt: TGTGCCAGCAGCCGACCAACTAGCGGGAGGTTAGGCGTGTGGAATGAGCAGTTCTTC; CDR3aa: CASSRPTSGRLGVWNEQFF
j_gene: TRBJ1-1; v_gene: TRBV20-1; abundance: .; d_gene: .; CDR3nt: TGCAGTGCTAGCGGGCAGGCTGAAGCTTTCTTT; CDR3aa: CSASGQAEAFF
j_gene: TRBJ1-1; v_gene: TRBV20-1; abundance: .; d_gene: .; CDR3nt: TGCAGTGCTAGTCAGGTGAACACTGAAGCTTTCTTT; CDR3aa: CSASQVNTEAFF
j_gene: TRBJ2-1; v_gene: TRBV2; abundance: .; d_gene: .; CDR3nt: TGTGCCAGCAGTCTCAACAGGGCTGAGCAGTTCTTC; CDR3aa: CASSLNRAEQFF
j_gene: TRBJ2-3; v_gene: TRBV13; abundance: .; d_gene: .; CDR3nt: TGTGCCAGCAGCACTAGACAGGCGAGAGATACGCAGTATTTT; CDR3aa: CASSTRQARDTQYF
j_gene: TRBJ2-5; v_gene: TRBV24-1; abundance: .; d_gene: .; CDR3nt: TGTGCCACCGGCCTTGGACAGTCGGGAGAGACCCAGTACTTC; CDR3aa: CATGLGQSGETQYF
j_gene: TRBJ1-3; v_gene: TRBV4-1; abundance: .; d_gene: .; CDR3nt: TGCGCCAGCAGCCAACGAGGGGGGACTGGAAACACCATATATTTT; CDR3aa: CASSQRGGTGNTIYF
j_gene: TRBJ2-7; v_gene: TRBV5-1; abundance: .; d_gene: TRBD1; CDR3nt: TGCGCCAGCAGCACTGGACAGGGGGCTTTCTACGAGCAGTACTTC; CDR3aa: CASSTGQGAFYEQYF
j_gene: TRBJ1-2; v_gene: TRBV19; abundance: once; d_gene: TRBD1; CDR3nt: TGTGCCAGTAGGAAAATTGCCGGGACAGGAGCTGGCTACACCTTC; CDR3aa: CASRKIAGTGAGYTF
j_gene: TRBJ2-5; v_gene: TRBV6-2/TRBV6-3; abundance: .; d_gene: TRBD2; CDR3nt: TGTGCCAGCAGTTCAGGCGGGCTAGCGGGAATGGAGACCCAGTACTTC; CDR3aa: CASSSGGLAGMETQYF
j_gene: TRBJ2-2; v_gene: TRBV14; abundance: .; d_gene: .; CDR3nt: TGTGCCAGCAGCCAAGAACCAGCGACGAACACCGGGGAGCTGTTTTTT; CDR3aa: CASSQEPATNTGELFF
j_gene: TRBJ2-7; v_gene: TRBV5-4; abundance: .; d_gene: TRBD2; CDR3nt: TGTGCCAGCAGTTCCGGGGGGAGCCAGGTAGAGCAGTACTTC; CDR3aa: CASSSGGSQVEQYF
j_gene: TRBJ2-4; v_gene: TRBV6-5; abundance: .; d_gene: .; CDR3nt: TGTGCCAGCGTAGAGGGGGGGGGTAAAAACATTCAGTACTTC; CDR3aa: CASVEGGGKNIQYF
j_gene: TRBJ1-4; v_gene: TRBV4-3; abundance: .; d_gene: .; CDR3nt: TGCGCCAGCAGCCAAGATACGGGCCCCAATGAAAAACTGTTTTTT; CDR3aa: CASSQDTGPNEKLFF
j_gene: TRBJ2-2; v_gene: TRBV19; abundance: .; d_gene: .; CDR3nt: TGTGCCAGTAGTCCTACTATTACCGGGGAGCTGTTTTTT; CDR3aa: CASSPTITGELFF
j_gene: TRBJ2-7; v_gene: TRBV20-1; abundance: .; d_gene: .; CDR3nt: TGCAGTGCCCGTCTATACTACGAGCAGTACTTC; CDR3aa: CSARLYYEQYF
j_gene: TRBJ2-1; v_gene: TRBV28; abundance: .; d_gene: TRBD2; CDR3nt: TGTGCCAGCAGTTTAGGTGGAGCGGGAGGCTACAATGAGCAGTTCTTC; CDR3aa: CASSLGGAGGYNEQFF
j_gene: TRBJ2-5; v_gene: TRBV3-1/TRBV3-2; abundance: .; d_gene: TRBD1; CDR3nt: TGTGCCAGCAGCCAAGCGGCGACAGGGGGTCAAGAGACCCAGTACTTC; CDR3aa: CASSQAATGGQETQYF
j_gene: TRBJ1-2; v_gene: TRBV3-1/TRBV3-2; abundance: few; d_gene: TRBD1; CDR3nt: TGTGCCAGCAGCCAAGACCGGACAGGGTACACCTTC; CDR3aa: CASSQDRTGYTF
j_gene: TRBJ2-2; v_gene: TRBV3-1/TRBV3-2; abundance: once; d_gene: .; CDR3nt: TGTGCCAGCAGCCAAGATGAGAGAACAGCGAACACCGGGGAGCTGTTTTTT; CDR3aa: CASSQDERTANTGELFF
j_gene: TRBJ2-3; v_gene: TRBV3-1/TRBV3-2; abundance: .; d_gene: TRBD2; CDR3nt: TGTGCCAGCAGCCTCCAGCCAAGACTAGCGGGAGGCGTTACGCAGTATTTT; CDR3aa: CASSLQPRLAGGVTQYF
j_gene: TRBJ2-4; v_gene: TRBV6-5; abundance: once; d_gene: .; CDR3nt: TGTGCCAGCAGTTTTGACTCGGGAAACATTCAGTACTTC; CDR3aa: CASSFDSGNIQYF
j_gene: TRBJ2-1; v_gene: TRBV28; abundance: .; d_gene: .; CDR3nt: TGTGCCAGCACCGTAGCAGGGGTGCTCAATGAGCAGTTCTTC; CDR3aa: CASTVAGVLNEQFF